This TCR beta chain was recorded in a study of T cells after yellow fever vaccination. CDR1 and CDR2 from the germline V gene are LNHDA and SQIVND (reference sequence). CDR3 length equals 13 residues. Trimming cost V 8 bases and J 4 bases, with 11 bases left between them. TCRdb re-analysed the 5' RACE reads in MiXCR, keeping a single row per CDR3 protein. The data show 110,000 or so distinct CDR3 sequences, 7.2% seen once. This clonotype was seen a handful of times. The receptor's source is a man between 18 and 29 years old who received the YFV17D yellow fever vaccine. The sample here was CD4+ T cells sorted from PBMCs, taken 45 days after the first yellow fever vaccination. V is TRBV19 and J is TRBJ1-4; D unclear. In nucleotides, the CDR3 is TGTGCCAGTGGTGACGGATTTAATGAAAAACTGTTTTTT. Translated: CASGDGFNEKLFF.